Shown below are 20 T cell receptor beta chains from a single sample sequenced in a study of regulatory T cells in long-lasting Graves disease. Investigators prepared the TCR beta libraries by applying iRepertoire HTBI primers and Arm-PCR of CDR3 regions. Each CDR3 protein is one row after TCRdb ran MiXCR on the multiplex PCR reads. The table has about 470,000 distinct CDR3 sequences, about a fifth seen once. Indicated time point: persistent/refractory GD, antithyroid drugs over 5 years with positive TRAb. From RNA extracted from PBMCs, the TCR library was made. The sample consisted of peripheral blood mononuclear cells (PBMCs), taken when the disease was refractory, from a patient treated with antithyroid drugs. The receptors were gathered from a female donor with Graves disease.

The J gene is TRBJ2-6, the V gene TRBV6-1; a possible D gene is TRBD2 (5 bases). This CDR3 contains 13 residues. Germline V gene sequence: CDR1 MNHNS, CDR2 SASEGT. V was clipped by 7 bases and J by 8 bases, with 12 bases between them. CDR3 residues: CASITRHSNVLTF. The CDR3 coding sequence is TGTGCCAGCATAACTAGACATTCCAACGTCCTGACTTTC.

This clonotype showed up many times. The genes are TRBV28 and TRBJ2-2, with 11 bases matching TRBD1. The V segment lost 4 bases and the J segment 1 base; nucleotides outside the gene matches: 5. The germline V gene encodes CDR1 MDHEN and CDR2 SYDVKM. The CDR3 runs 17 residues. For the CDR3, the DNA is TGTGCCAGCAGTTCCGGGACAGGGGGAGGGAACACCGGGGAGCTGTTTTTT. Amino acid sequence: CASSSGTGGGNTGELFF.

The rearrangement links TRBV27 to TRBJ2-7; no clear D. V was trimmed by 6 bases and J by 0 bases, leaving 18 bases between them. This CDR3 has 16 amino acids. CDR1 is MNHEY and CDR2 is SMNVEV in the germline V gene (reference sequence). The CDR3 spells CASRLSFWMYSYEQYF. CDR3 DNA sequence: TGTGCCAGCAGACTCTCCTTTTGGATGTACTCCTACGAGCAGTACTTC.

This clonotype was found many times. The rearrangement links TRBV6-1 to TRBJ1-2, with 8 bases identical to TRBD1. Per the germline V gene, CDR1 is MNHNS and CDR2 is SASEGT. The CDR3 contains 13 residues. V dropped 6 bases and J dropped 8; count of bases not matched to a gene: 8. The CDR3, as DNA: TGTGCCAGCAGGGTCGGACAGGGCTACGGCTACACCTTC. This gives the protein CASRVGQGYGYTF.

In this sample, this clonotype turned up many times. CDR3 DNA sequence: TGTGCCAGCAGTTTAAGGGTCACAGAGACCCAGTACTTC. This gives the protein CASSLRVTETQYF. The chain uses TRBV12-3 or TRBV12-4 and TRBJ2-5, with no clear D. This CDR3 has 13 amino acids. V dropped 2 bases and J dropped 4 bases, with 8 bases sitting between them.

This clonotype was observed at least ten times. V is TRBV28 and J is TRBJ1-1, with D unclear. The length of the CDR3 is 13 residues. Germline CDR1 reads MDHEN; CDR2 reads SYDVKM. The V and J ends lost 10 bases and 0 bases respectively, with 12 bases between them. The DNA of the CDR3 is TGTGCCACCCTGGGAACCATGAACACTGAAGCTTTCTTT. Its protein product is CATLGTMNTEAFF.

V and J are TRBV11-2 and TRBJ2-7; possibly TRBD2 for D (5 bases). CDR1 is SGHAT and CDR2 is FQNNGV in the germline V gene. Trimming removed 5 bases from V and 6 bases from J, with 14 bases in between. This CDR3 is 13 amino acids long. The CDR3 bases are TGTGCCAGCAGCACTCTAGCAGTGGGCGAGCAGTACTTC. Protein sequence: CASSTLAVGEQYF.

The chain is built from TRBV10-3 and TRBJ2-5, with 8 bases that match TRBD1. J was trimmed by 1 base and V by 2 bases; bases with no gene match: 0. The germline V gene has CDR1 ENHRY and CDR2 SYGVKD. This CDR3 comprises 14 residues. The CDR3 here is CAISETGGQETQYF. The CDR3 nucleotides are TGTGCCATCAGTGAGACAGGGGGCCAAGAGACCCAGTACTTC.

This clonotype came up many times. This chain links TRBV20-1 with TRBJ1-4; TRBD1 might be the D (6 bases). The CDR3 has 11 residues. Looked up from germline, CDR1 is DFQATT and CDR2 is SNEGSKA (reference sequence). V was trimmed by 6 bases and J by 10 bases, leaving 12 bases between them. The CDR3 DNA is TGCAGTGCAGGGGGAGATGGAAAACTGTTTTTT. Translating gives CSAGGDGKLFF.

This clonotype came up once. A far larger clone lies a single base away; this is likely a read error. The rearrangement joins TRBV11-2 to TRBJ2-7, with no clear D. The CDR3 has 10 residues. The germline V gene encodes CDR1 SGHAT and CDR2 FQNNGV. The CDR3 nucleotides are TGTGCCGGCAGTGTCTACGAGCAGTACTTC. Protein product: CAGSVYEQYF.

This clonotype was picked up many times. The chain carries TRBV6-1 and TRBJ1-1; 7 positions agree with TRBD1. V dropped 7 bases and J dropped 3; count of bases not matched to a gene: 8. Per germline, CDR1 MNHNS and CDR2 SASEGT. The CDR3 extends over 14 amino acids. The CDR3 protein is CASTSTQGDTEAFF. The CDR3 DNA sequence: TGTGCCAGCACTTCAACCCAGGGGGACACTGAAGCTTTCTTT.

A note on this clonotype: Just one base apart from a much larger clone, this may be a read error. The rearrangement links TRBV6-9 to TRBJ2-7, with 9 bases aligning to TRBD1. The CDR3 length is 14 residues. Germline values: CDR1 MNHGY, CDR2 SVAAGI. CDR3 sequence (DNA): TGTGCCAGCAGTTACAGGGGACAGGGCTACAAGCAGTACTTC. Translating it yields CASSYRGQGYKQYF.

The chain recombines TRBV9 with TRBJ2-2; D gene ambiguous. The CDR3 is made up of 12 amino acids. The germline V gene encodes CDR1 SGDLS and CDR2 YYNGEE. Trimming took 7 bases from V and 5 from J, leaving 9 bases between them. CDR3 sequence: CASGSFTGELFF. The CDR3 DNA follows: TGTGCCAGCGGGTCGTTTACCGGGGAGCTGTTTTTT. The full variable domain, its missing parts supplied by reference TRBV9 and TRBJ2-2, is DSGVTQTPKHLITATGQRVTLRCSPRSGDLSVYWYQQSLDQGLQFLIQYYNGEERAKGNILERFSAQQFPDLHSELNLSSLELGDSALYFCASGSFTGELFFGEGSRLTVL.

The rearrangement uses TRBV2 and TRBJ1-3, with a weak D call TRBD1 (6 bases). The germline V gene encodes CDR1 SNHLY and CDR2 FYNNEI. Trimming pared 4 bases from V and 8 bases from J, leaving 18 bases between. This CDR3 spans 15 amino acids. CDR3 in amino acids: CASSVAGATGDTIYF. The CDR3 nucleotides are TGTGCCAGCAGTGTAGCAGGGGCGACGGGTGACACCATATATTTT.

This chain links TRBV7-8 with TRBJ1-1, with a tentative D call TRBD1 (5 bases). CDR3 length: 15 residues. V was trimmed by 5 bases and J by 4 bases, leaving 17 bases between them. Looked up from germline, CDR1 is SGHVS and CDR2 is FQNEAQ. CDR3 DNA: TGTGCCAGCAGCCCCCGTGGCGGGGGGATCACTGAAGCTTTCTTT. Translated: CASSPRGGGITEAFF.

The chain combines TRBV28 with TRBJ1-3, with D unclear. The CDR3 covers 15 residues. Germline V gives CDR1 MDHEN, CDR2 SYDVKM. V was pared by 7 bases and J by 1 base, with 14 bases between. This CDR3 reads CASISGRLSGNTIYF. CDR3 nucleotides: TGTGCCAGCATCTCGGGTCGTTTGTCTGGAAACACCATATATTTT. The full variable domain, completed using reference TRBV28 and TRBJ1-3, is DVKVTQSSRYLVKRTGEKVFLECVQDMDHENMFWYRQDPGLGLRLIYFSYDVKMKEKGDIPEGYSVSREKKERFSLILESASTNQTSMYLCASISGRLSGNTIYFGEGSWLTVV.

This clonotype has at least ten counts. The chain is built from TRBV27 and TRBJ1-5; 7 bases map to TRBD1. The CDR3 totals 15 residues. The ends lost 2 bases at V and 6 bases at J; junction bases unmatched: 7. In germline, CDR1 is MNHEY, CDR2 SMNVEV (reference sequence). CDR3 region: CASSLEIGGSQPQHF. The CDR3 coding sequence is TGTGCCAGCAGTTTAGAGATAGGGGGCTCTCAGCCCCAGCATTTT.

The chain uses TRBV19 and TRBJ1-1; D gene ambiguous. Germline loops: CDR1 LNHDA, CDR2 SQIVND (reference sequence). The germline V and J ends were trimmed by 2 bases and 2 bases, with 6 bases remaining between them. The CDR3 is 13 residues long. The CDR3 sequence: CASSIRINTEAFF. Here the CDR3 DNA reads TGTGCCAGTAGTATACGGATAAACACTGAAGCTTTCTTT.

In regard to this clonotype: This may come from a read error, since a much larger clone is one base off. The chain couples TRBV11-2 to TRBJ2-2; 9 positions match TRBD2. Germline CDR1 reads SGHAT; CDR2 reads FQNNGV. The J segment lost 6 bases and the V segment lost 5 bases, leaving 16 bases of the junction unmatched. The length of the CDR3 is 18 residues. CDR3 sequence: CASSIRALASGVSGELFF. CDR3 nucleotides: TGTGCCAGCAGCATACGGGCCCTGGCTAGCGGGGTTTCCGGGGAGCTGTTTTTT.

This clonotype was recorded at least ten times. The CDR3 reads CAISEEGRAMNTEAFF. The DNA for the CDR3 is TGTGCCATCAGTGAGGAGGGGAGGGCAATGAACACTGAAGCTTTCTTT. The rearrangement links TRBV10-3 to TRBJ1-1; D may be TRBD1 (5 bases). Germline CDR1 is ENHRY and CDR2 is SYGVKD. With 2 bases removed from V and 0 bases from J, the gap between germline ends came to 13 bases. The CDR3 is made up of 16 amino acids.